This paragraph reports one T cell receptor (beta chain). Its antigen specificity is not known. Base qualities are not provided; no much larger clone lies one nucleotide away. Spanning cysteine to phenylalanine, the CDR3 consists of 15 amino acids. The kept DNA is CDR3 alone, 45 bases in frame from the first base. The germline V gene yields SGHTA for CDR1 and FQGNSA for CDR2. V lost 2 bases and J lost 7 bases; the stretch between them is 15 bases long. Each collaborating institution followed its own protocols to collect whole blood in K2EDTA tubes. For TCRbeta analysis, collaborators shipped samples as frozen whole blood, isolated PBMCs, or DNA extracted from either of those sample types. This sample is drawn from a study of blood T cell repertoires in COVID-19 (TCRdb year 2020). Broadly, across the study: Collaborator samples came from the United States, Italy and Spain and covered acute and convalescent phases of COVID-19. Samples were obtained from the ongoing ImmuneRACE study (first 160 participants) and from 1,254 subjects provided by 6 global collaborators. The repertoires were released in a freely available public database intended as a resource for research on the immune response to SARS-CoV-2. HLA class I and class II types, where available, came from metadata supplied by the sample provider rather than from assay-based typing. The prospective study material was composed of cDNA or gDNA derived from T cells, B-cell-depleted T cells, or PBMCs. Deeply sampled blood TCRbeta repertoires from subjects exposed to, actively infected with, or recovered from COVID-19 were included in the dataset. The sample metadata nearly always contained a de-identified subject ID, COVID-19 status, age in years and sex.

TCRbeta CDR3 regions were amplified from genomic DNA by means of the immunoSEQ Assay, a bias-controlled multiplex PCR. In the paper's pipeline: The number of nucleated cells in each sample was estimated from the amplification of reference gene primers within the assay. Sequence reads were collapsed and filtered to measure the absolute abundance of every unique TCRbeta CDR3 rearrangement. For each sample, productive Simpson clonality was calculated as the square root of Simpson's diversity index over productive rearrangements. The immuneACCESS repertoire file appears here via TCRdb, limited to in-frame rearrangements. These files lack a portion of the clones; in checked studies, under half of the deficit traces to unresolved V genes, and the cause of the others is not known. V and J calls and clone size are as listed in that table; D and trimming were resolved from the DNA. The sample data list around 160,000 clones, and 70% to 90% of these were observed just once. The top ten constitute 10% to 15% of the sample.

General study outcomes and caveats: The quantity of clinical and demographic metadata differed by source and by participant and was supplied without curation.

The receptor was isolated from a man aged 60 to 69 with active or convalescent COVID-19. In this chain, TRBV7-2 is recombined with TRBJ2-4; TRBD2 is perhaps the D gene, given 6 matching bases. The sample consisted of peripheral blood. The DNA is as follows: TGTGCCAGCAGCTTATCCGTGGGAGGAGGGAACATTCAGTACTTC. Its protein reads: CASSLSVGGGNIQYF.